Shown below are 15 T cell receptor beta chains from a single sample sequenced in a study of T-cell memory formation after mild COVID-19. Via MiXCR, TCRdb re-called the 5' RACE reads, giving one row per CDR3 protein. Of some 350,000 distinct CDR3 sequences listed, approximately 16% were seen once; the top ten hold about a fifth. Sequencing was performed on PBMCs or a T cell subset sorted from them (not recorded which). These receptors were collected from a man in his late teens or twenties who had mild COVID-19 (a few samples of this study predate the infection). Cell type and time point are not known.

This clonotype was detected once. The CDR3 DNA is TGTGCCAGCAGCTTGATGGGGACAGGGGATGAAAAACTGTTTTTT. Translated: CASSLMGTGDEKLFF. The V and J genes are TRBV7-9 and TRBJ1-4; 10 bases line up with TRBD1. CDR1 is SEHNR and CDR2 is FQNEAQ in the germline V gene (reference sequence). The CDR3 covers 15 residues. J was trimmed by 6 bases and V by 3 bases; bases with no gene match: 4.

The rearrangement joins TRBV18 to TRBJ1-2; TRBD1 is a possible D gene (5 bases). V lost 3 bases, J lost 6 bases, and 14 bases lay in between. The germline V gene has CDR1 KGHSH and CDR2 LQKENI. The CDR3 is 14 amino acids. The CDR3 nucleotides are TGTGCCAGCTCACCGAGGACCAGGGAAGATGGCTACACCTTC. This gives the protein CASSPRTREDGYTF.

J is TRBJ1-4 and V is TRBV9, with D unresolved. The CDR3 loop spans 14 amino acids. Germline values: CDR1 SGDLS, CDR2 YYNGEE. Trimming left V 0 bases short and J 14 bases short, with 17 bases between. CDR3 protein: CASSVDFRSIKLFF. CDR3 in DNA: TGTGCCAGCAGCGTAGACTTTAGGTCGATAAAGCTGTTTTTT.

The V gene is TRBV4-3, the J gene TRBJ2-1, with TRBD2 identical over 9 bases. The CDR3 is made up of 14 amino acids. V gave up 8 bases and J gave up 5 bases; unmatched junction bases: 7. CDR1 and CDR2 (germline): LGHNA, YSLEER. This CDR3 is CASSGTSSHNEQFF. For the CDR3, the DNA is TGCGCCAGCTCCGGGACTAGCAGCCACAATGAGCAGTTCTTC.

This clonotype was seen a few times. The chain carries TRBV2 and TRBJ2-4; D is perhaps TRBD1 or TRBD2 (5 bases each). From germline, CDR1 is SNHLY and CDR2 FYNNEI. Trimming cost V 7 bases and J 3 bases, with 22 bases left between them. The CDR3 is 17 residues long. In DNA, the CDR3 is TGTGCCAGCATCCAGCGGACGGGGCCGTTGGGCAAAAACATTCAGTACTTC. It codes for CASIQRTGPLGKNIQYF.

The table lists this clonotype with many counts. The junction does not match germline at one end; this may be a read error. The V gene is TRBV18, the J gene TRBJ1-5; D is undetermined. CDR1 KGHSH and CDR2 LQKENI come from the germline V gene. This CDR3 region has 13 residues. The CDR3 DNA reads as TGCGCCAGCAGCCCCGATAGCAATCAGCCCCAGCATTTT. Protein product: CASSPDSNQPQHF.

V is TRBV28 and J is TRBJ1-1, with D possibly being TRBD1 (6 bases). The ends were cut back, 6 bases at V and 4 bases at J, with 15 bases in the middle. Germline CDR1 is MDHEN and CDR2 is SYDVKM. The CDR3 covers 14 residues. CDR3: CASREQGRPTEAFF. CDR3 nucleotides: TGTGCCAGCAGGGAACAGGGACGCCCCACTGAAGCTTTCTTT.

This clonotype has a handful of counts. V is TRBV28 and J is TRBJ2-2; 10 bases agree with TRBD1. V was pared by 6 bases and J by 5 bases, with 12 bases of the junction left unmatched. Germline V gene lookup returns CDR1 MDHEN and CDR2 SYDVKM. CDR3 length: 17 residues. The CDR3 loop reads CASSSRDRGWRTGELFF. The CDR3 nucleotides are TGTGCCAGCAGCAGCCGGGACAGGGGATGGCGGACCGGGGAGCTGTTTTTT.

J is TRBJ2-7 and V is TRBV20-1, with D unclear. The CDR3 is made up of 14 amino acids. V was clipped by 0 bases and J by 2 bases, with 11 bases between them. Germline CDR1 reads DFQATT; CDR2 reads SNEGSKA (reference sequence). This CDR3 reads CSARDRFLPYEQYF. CDR3 DNA: TGCAGTGCTAGAGACCGGTTCCTGCCCTACGAGCAGTACTTC.

This clonotype was seen more than once but under ten times. The chain has TRBV30 and TRBJ2-7, with TRBD2 matching 7 bases. CDR1 and CDR2 from the germline V gene are GTSNPN and SVGIG (reference sequence). The V and J ends lost 2 bases and 9 bases, in that order; junction bases with no gene match: 13. The CDR3 contains 14 residues. For the CDR3, the DNA is TGTGCCTGGAGTCCAGGGAGGGACCCTCGGGGGCAGTACTTC. This codes for CAWSPGRDPRGQYF. Filled out from reference TRBV30 and TRBJ2-7, the complete variable domain reads SQTIHQWPATLVQPVGSPLSLECTVEGTSNPNLYWYRQAAGRGLQLLFYSVGIGQISSEVPQNLSASRPQDRQFILSSKKLLLSDSGFYLCAWSPGRDPRGQYFGPGTRLTVT.

Notes on this clonotype: The junction departs from the called germline gene at one end, perhaps through a read error. The chain has TRBV19 and TRBJ2-4; TRBD2 might be the D (6 bases). CDR3 size: 12 residues. CDR1 is LNHDA and CDR2 is SQIVND in the germline V gene (reference sequence). DNA of the CDR3: TGTGCCAGTAGTATCCCAGCGGGTGGCGTGTGCTTC. The encoded protein is CASSIPAGGVCF.

The J gene is TRBJ1-2, the V gene TRBV7-9, with 9 bases lining up with TRBD1. Germline V CDR1 and CDR2: SEHNR, FQNEAQ (reference sequence). This CDR3 contains 13 residues. V trimming: 5 bases; J trimming: 8 bases; junction bases outside the gene matches: 6. CDR3 nucleotides: TGTGCCAGCAGCACCGGGACAGGGTACGGCTACACCTTC. This translates into CASSTGTGYGYTF.

This clonotype was seen a few times. The J gene is TRBJ1-5, the V gene TRBV4-1, with 10 positions matching TRBD1. V lost 0 bases to trimming and J lost 5 bases; unmatched junction nucleotides: 4. Germline CDR1 reads MGHRA; CDR2 reads YSYEKL. The CDR3 is made up of 16 amino acids. For the CDR3, the DNA is TGCGCCAGCAGCCAAGATCGGGGACAGGGGTATCAGCCCCAGCATTTT. Protein product: CASSQDRGQGYQPQHF.

In its sample, this clonotype was seen a few times. The chain joins TRBV25-1 to TRBJ2-2, with a possible D match to TRBD1 (6 bases). This CDR3 is 15 amino acids long. The germline V and J ends were trimmed by 3 bases and 7 bases, with 15 bases remaining between them. Germline CDR1 MGHDK, CDR2 SYGVNS. CDR3 coding DNA: TGTGCCAGCAGTGACCCGGGATACAGGGTCGGGGAGCTGTTTTTT. It is translated as CASSDPGYRVGELFF. Combining the CDR3 with reference TRBV25-1 and TRBJ2-2 gives the whole variable domain EADIYQTPRYLVIGTGKKITLECSQTMGHDKMYWYQQDPGMELHLIHYSYGVNSTEKGDLSSESTVSRIRTEHFPLTLESARPSHTSQYLCASSDPGYRVGELFFGEGSRLTVL.

As concerns this clonotype: A read error may explain this, as a much larger clone is one base away. The chain employs TRBV7-9 and TRBJ2-1; no reliable D call. The CDR3 runs to 11 residues. The V gene's germline CDR1 is SEHNR and CDR2 FQNEAQ (reference sequence). The CDR3 is CAGSFDNEQFF. The CDR3 bases are TGTGCCGGCAGCTTCGACAATGAGCAGTTCTTC. The full variable domain, in which reference TRBV7-9 and TRBJ2-1 provide the parts outside the CDR3, is DTGVSQNPRHKITKRGQNVTFRCDPISEHNRLYWYRQTLGQGPEFLTYFQNEAQLEKSRLLSDRFSAERPKGSFSTLEIQRTEQGDSAMYLCAGSFDNEQFFGPGTRLTVL.